Listed below are T cell receptor beta chains from one sample, sequenced in a study of cytomegalovirus exposure and HLA in healthy donors. This table comes from immunoSEQ multiplex PCR, and its TCRdb copy is limited to in-frame clones, with some not included. The table has 150,000 to 200,000 clones, 82% seen once. Material: PBMCs. The receptor set was obtained from a girl between 5 and 17 years old in good health and CMV-seropositive. Each CDR3 is given with its conserved first and last residue. A D gene is named only where the DNA matches it firmly. Where a row states a size, it is once, few, many or the class of an expanded clone; other rows omit it.

V gene: TRBV2
clone size: .
J gene: TRBJ1-1
D gene: TRBD1
CDR3 DNA: TGTGCCAGCAGTGAAATCGCCGGAGCCGGGACAGGGAACACTGAAGCTTTCTTT
CDR3 protein: CASSEIAGAGTGNTEAFF

V gene: TRBV27
clone size: .
J gene: TRBJ1-6
D gene: .
CDR3 DNA: TGTGCCAGCAGTTTATACAGACCCTCCTATAATTCACCCCTCCACTTT
CDR3 protein: CASSLYRPSYNSPLHF

V gene: TRBV28
clone size: .
J gene: TRBJ1-2
D gene: TRBD1
CDR3 DNA: TGTGCCAGCAGTTTTCCACAGGGGGCTGGGGGGGTCATATATGGCTACACCTTC
CDR3 protein: CASSFPQGAGGVIYGYTF

V gene: TRBV13
clone size: .
J gene: TRBJ2-7
D gene: TRBD2
CDR3 DNA: TGTGCCAGCAGCTTAGGGACTAGCGGGTTCTACGAGCAGTACTTC
CDR3 protein: CASSLGTSGFYEQYF

V gene: TRBV27
clone size: once
J gene: TRBJ1-1
D gene: .
CDR3 DNA: TGTGCCAGCAGTTTACAACAGATTTGGGTGGACACTGAAGCTTTCTTT
CDR3 protein: CASSLQQIWVDTEAFF

V gene: TRBV7-9
clone size: .
J gene: TRBJ1-3
D gene: .
CDR3 DNA: TGTGCCAGCAGCTTAGCTTACAGGAGCTCTGGAAACACCATATATTTT
CDR3 protein: CASSLAYRSSGNTIYF

V gene: TRBV2
clone size: .
J gene: TRBJ1-4
D gene: .
CDR3 DNA: TGTGCCAGCGAGAGGGAGACCGGGAATGAAAAACTGTTTTTT
CDR3 protein: CASERETGNEKLFF

V gene: TRBV5-1
clone size: .
J gene: TRBJ2-2
D gene: .
CDR3 DNA: TGCGCCAGCAGCTTTCTGGCCGACACCGGGGAGCTGTTTTTT
CDR3 protein: CASSFLADTGELFF

V gene: TRBV28
clone size: once
J gene: TRBJ2-1
D gene: TRBD1
CDR3 DNA: TGTGTCAGCAGTTCCGGGGACAGGGGGATTACCAATGAGCAGTTCTTC
CDR3 protein: CVSSSGDRGITNEQFF

V gene: TRBV10-1
clone size: .
J gene: TRBJ1-1
D gene: .
CDR3 DNA: TGCGCCAGCAGTGAGTCCGATTGGAGCACCACTGAAGCTTTCTTT
CDR3 protein: CASSESDWSTTEAFF

V gene: TRBV30
clone size: .
J gene: TRBJ2-2
D gene: .
CDR3 DNA: TGTGCCTGGAGTGTAATGGGACACTTTACCCCGGGGGGGGAGCTGTTTTTT
CDR3 protein: CAWSVMGHFTPGGELFF

V gene: TRBV28
clone size: once
J gene: TRBJ2-7
D gene: .
CDR3 DNA: TGTGCCAGCAGTCCCCCCGGACATTTCTCTAACAGCGAGCAGTACTTC
CDR3 protein: CASSPPGHFSNSEQYF

V gene: TRBV5-4
clone size: .
J gene: TRBJ1-4
D gene: TRBD1
CDR3 DNA: TGTGCCAGCAGCGCCCCGACAGGGGCCGGTGAAAAACTGTTTTTT
CDR3 protein: CASSAPTGAGEKLFF

V gene: TRBV4-1
clone size: .
J gene: TRBJ2-7
D gene: TRBD2
CDR3 DNA: TGCGCCAGCAGCCAAGGGACTAGCGGGAGCTCCTACGAGCAGTACTTC
CDR3 protein: CASSQGTSGSSYEQYF

V gene: TRBV5-8
clone size: few
J gene: TRBJ1-3
D gene: .
CDR3 DNA: TGTGCCAGCAGCCCAGAAGGACTGCGACGAGGAAACACCATATATTTT
CDR3 protein: CASSPEGLRRGNTIYF

V gene: TRBV19
clone size: .
J gene: TRBJ1-2
D gene: TRBD1
CDR3 DNA: TGTGCCAGTAGTTCCGATCGAACCAGGGGGGACCTACTCTATGGCTACACCTTC
CDR3 protein: CASSSDRTRGDLLYGYTF

V gene: TRBV10-3
clone size: .
J gene: TRBJ2-7
D gene: .
CDR3 DNA: TGTGCCATCAGTGTTAGCCTAAATTACGAGCAGTACTTC
CDR3 protein: CAISVSLNYEQYF

V gene: TRBV7-9
clone size: .
J gene: TRBJ2-5
D gene: .
CDR3 DNA: TGTGCCAGCAGCCTGGAGGGACAGCAAGAGACCCAGTACTTC
CDR3 protein: CASSLEGQQETQYF

V gene: TRBV6-4
clone size: .
J gene: TRBJ1-1
D gene: .
CDR3 DNA: TGTGCCAGCAGTGTCGACGGGACACCTTACACTGAAGCTTTCTTT
CDR3 protein: CASSVDGTPYTEAFF

V gene: TRBV18
clone size: once
J gene: TRBJ2-2
D gene: TRBD2
CDR3 DNA: TGTGCCAGCTCACCACAACTGACTAGCGGGAGTTCCGGGGAGCTGTTTTTT
CDR3 protein: CASSPQLTSGSSGELFF

V gene: TRBV6-5
clone size: .
J gene: TRBJ1-3
D gene: .
CDR3 DNA: TGTGCCAGCAGTTACGCAAGCCCCTCTGGAAACACCATATATTTT
CDR3 protein: CASSYASPSGNTIYF

V gene: TRBV19
clone size: .
J gene: TRBJ1-5
D gene: .
CDR3 DNA: TGTGCCAGTAGTCCGCGGACACCAGAATATCAGCCCCAGCATTTT
CDR3 protein: CASSPRTPEYQPQHF

V gene: TRBV28
clone size: .
J gene: TRBJ1-2
D gene: TRBD1
CDR3 DNA: TGTGCCAGCAGTGGTGCGACAGGGAAAAACTATGGCTACACCTTC
CDR3 protein: CASSGATGKNYGYTF

V gene: TRBV10-3
clone size: .
J gene: TRBJ2-1
D gene: TRBD2
CDR3 DNA: TGTGCCATGGACTCTCGTGGTAGCGGGAGGGTGAGTGAGCAGTTCTTC
CDR3 protein: CAMDSRGSGRVSEQFF

V gene: TRBV9
clone size: .
J gene: TRBJ1-1
D gene: TRBD1
CDR3 DNA: TGTGCCAGCAGCCAGGGGGTAAGGGACCCCATGAACACTGAAGCTTTCTTT
CDR3 protein: CASSQGVRDPMNTEAFF

V gene: TRBV27
clone size: .
J gene: TRBJ1-1
D gene: .
CDR3 DNA: TGTGCCAGCAGTCCGGGGGGACGGCACAAGAACACTGAAGCTTTCTTT
CDR3 protein: CASSPGGRHKNTEAFF

V gene: TRBV28
clone size: .
J gene: TRBJ2-5
D gene: .
CDR3 DNA: TGTGCCAGCCGGGGCCAAACCCTACAGGGTGGACAAGAGACCCAGTACTTC
CDR3 protein: CASRGQTLQGGQETQYF

V gene: TRBV9
clone size: .
J gene: TRBJ2-1
D gene: TRBD2
CDR3 DNA: TGTGCCAGCAGCGTAGTGGGGACTACCTCCTACAATGAGCAGTTCTTC
CDR3 protein: CASSVVGTTSYNEQFF

V gene: TRBV7-6
clone size: once
J gene: TRBJ1-1
D gene: TRBD1
CDR3 DNA: TGTGCCAGCAGCTTGGGGACAGAAACTGAAGCTTTCTTT
CDR3 protein: CASSLGTETEAFF

V gene: TRBV7-2
clone size: once
J gene: TRBJ2-2
D gene: .
CDR3 DNA: TGTGCCAGCAGCTCGTCAGCCGGGACTCTGACCGGGGAGCTGTTTTTT
CDR3 protein: CASSSSAGTLTGELFF

V gene: TRBV2
clone size: .
J gene: TRBJ2-5
D gene: .
CDR3 DNA: TGTGCCAGCCCGCCGGGGGACCAAGAGACCCAGTACTTC
CDR3 protein: CASPPGDQETQYF

V gene: TRBV11-2
clone size: .
J gene: TRBJ2-7
D gene: .
CDR3 DNA: TGTGCCAGCAGTCTTACTAGGGGGGAGCAGTACTTC
CDR3 protein: CASSLTRGEQYF

V gene: TRBV5-4
clone size: few
J gene: TRBJ2-3
D gene: .
CDR3 DNA: TGTGCCAGCAGTCGGGACTTAGATACGCAGTATTTT
CDR3 protein: CASSRDLDTQYF

V gene: TRBV11-2
clone size: .
J gene: TRBJ2-7
D gene: TRBD1
CDR3 DNA: TGTGCCAGCAGCCCGGACAGGATTTCCTACGAGCAGTACTTC
CDR3 protein: CASSPDRISYEQYF

V gene: TRBV6-6
clone size: .
J gene: TRBJ2-2
D gene: .
CDR3 DNA: TGTGCCAGCAGTCCCAAGGACAGTGTCGGGGAGCTGTTTTTT
CDR3 protein: CASSPKDSVGELFF

V gene: TRBV27
clone size: once
J gene: TRBJ1-1
D gene: .
CDR3 DNA: TGTGCCAGCAGTTCACAGAGTAACACTGAAGCTTTCTTT
CDR3 protein: CASSSQSNTEAFF

V gene: TRBV27
clone size: .
J gene: TRBJ2-2
D gene: TRBD1
CDR3 DNA: TGTGCCAGCAGTCCAAACACGGCCACAGGGGTGACCGGGGAGCTGTTTTTT
CDR3 protein: CASSPNTATGVTGELFF

V gene: TRBV30
clone size: .
J gene: TRBJ2-3
D gene: .
CDR3 DNA: TGTGCCTGGAGCTCAGGGATAGGTACAGATACGCAGTATTTT
CDR3 protein: CAWSSGIGTDTQYF